This T cell receptor beta chain was observed in a study of tumor-infiltrating lymphocytes in oesophageal squamous cell carcinoma. TCRdb passed the PCR reads through MiXCR, listing each CDR3 protein once. The data contain over 15,000 distinct CDR3 sequences, 40% of them singletons. CDR3 length equals 12 residues. Deletions cut 6 bases from V and 7 bases from J, with 13 bases between. From germline, CDR1 is LNHDA and CDR2 SQIVND (reference sequence). Input material: blood. V usage is TRBV19 and J usage is TRBJ2-7, with no clear D. This TCR derives from a male donor with esophageal squamous cell carcinoma. The CDR3 DNA follows: TGTGCCAGTAGAAACTGGGTAAATGAGCAGTACTTC. It codes for CASRNWVNEQYF.